This T cell receptor beta chain was identified during a study of T cell responses to AZD1222 COVID-19 vaccine (dated by TCRdb to about 2021). In terms of the full investigation: A total of around 240 trial participants underwent TCR sequencing, of whom some 210 received two doses of AZD1222 and some 26 received two doses of the MenACWY control vaccine. Trial participants were enrolled by age into 18-55, 56-69 and 70-plus year subgroups, with about 150, 28 and 57 TCR-sequenced participants respectively. Broad study findings and their caveats: Participants were mostly white British, with more females than males. The authors suggested clonal diversity may have been underestimated. No day 14 peak-response samples were available, so repertoires were characterized only after the peak T cell response. A significant rise in spike-specific TCR breadth and depth was observed after two AZD1222 doses relative to day 0 and relative to MenACWY recipients. Conclusions about previously exposed vaccinees are limited because only six or seven AZD1222 recipients were SARS-CoV-2 seropositive at baseline. The 56-69-year group was small, and its depth increase did not reach significance, likely because of low power. The vaccine-associated CD4 TCRs covered the entire spike protein, and the dominant responses fell in regions 160-218 and 743-854. Reportedly, almost half of the unique spike-specific TCRs recognized epitopes lying outside the regions that are mutated in the B.1.351 and B.1.1.7 variants.

From the cysteine through the phenylalanine, the CDR3 covers 13 amino acids. Solely the CDR3 DNA is kept, with 39 bases framed from the first base. V is pared back by 6 bases and J by 2 bases, with 11 bases lying between the germline termini. CDR1 and CDR2 were assigned from the germline V gene as MDHEN and SYDVKM. The CDR3 regions of human TCRbeta chains were analyzed by immunosequencing. Per the source publication's procedure: TCRs in the repertoires were matched against a reference library of SARS-CoV-2-specific TCRs that had been generated with the MIRA antigen-specificity platform. Breadth meant the fraction of unique TCRs that were SARS-CoV-2-associated, whereas depth meant the fraction of total T cells that were SARS-CoV-2-associated. Using the MIRA data, every spike-specific TCR was mapped to the spike region that the TCR reacted to and assigned to either a CD4 or a CD8 class. Log10-transformed breadth and depth values were compared by one-way ANOVA with Sidak's multiple comparisons tests. Held by TCRdb, this immuneACCESS table contains in-frame sequences only and omits some clones. Under half of the omission traces to an unresolved V gene where checked; the cause of the rest is unknown. That table supplies the V and J calls and clone size; D and trimming were determined from the DNA. In all, the sample holds 90,000 to 140,000 clones, and 89% of those were seen once. The ten largest clones take up 35% to 45% of the sample.

The time point label corresponds to: about 28 days (+/-7) after the second vaccine dose. Because spike-specific TCR depth and breadth did not differ between the two schedules, AZD1222 recipients who got a second dose at roughly 4 weeks were pooled with those who got a second dose at roughly 12 weeks. Vaccinee samples were obtained from the UK trials COV001 and COV002, which included a single-blind randomized controlled phase 2/3 trial of AZD1222 (ChAdOx1 nCoV-19) in healthy adults. For TCRbeta chain sequencing, PBMC samples were collected from trial participants at day 0 and at day 28 after the second dose. Note on this clone: What antigen it recognizes has not been identified. Base quality data are lacking; no much larger clone is found one base away.

Here the sequenced sample was peripheral blood, taken 28 days after the second AZD1222 dose. The chain uses TRBV28 and TRBJ2-7; the D gene lacks a confident call. The source of this sequence is an adult who received the AZD1222 COVID-19 vaccine. This receptor has the CDR3 CASSPPAPYEQYF. The nucleotides are TGTGCCAGCAGCCCCCCCGCCCCCTACGAGCAGTACTTC.